This T cell receptor beta chain was found in a study of blood T cells in healthy people across ages. This clonotype was seen ten or more times. Primers used in a second PCR of about 7 to 12 cycles were a sample-barcoded 5' primer and a J-beta primer mix. Each CDR3 protein gets one entry after TCRdb re-called the 5' RACE reads with MiXCR. Of 920,000 or so distinct CDR3 sequences listed, less than 50% are singletons. CDR1 is MNHEY, CDR2 SMNVEV, per germline (reference sequence). The ends were cut back, 6 bases at V and 5 bases at J, with 13 bases in the middle. The CDR3 runs 13 residues. This receptor was obtained from a woman aged 55 to 70 in good health. This chain joins TRBV27 and TRBJ2-5; perhaps TRBD1 as D (6 bases). Sequencing was carried out using blood. The CDR3 nucleotides are TGTGCCAGCAGCACCACAGGGCGGGAGACCCAGTACTTC. It is translated as CASSTTGRETQYF.